This TCR beta chain appears in the sequencing data of a study of T cell responses to AZD1222 COVID-19 vaccine. As for the study in general: Second doses were pooled across both intervals (about 4 or about 12 weeks).

Sequencing was performed with immunoSEQ multiplex PCR; in TCRdb, only in-frame clones are kept and a portion is missing. Among over 100,000 clones listed, roughly nine tenths were seen once. A few counts support this clone. The germline V gene has CDR1 MGHRA and CDR2 YSYEKL. The CDR3 is made up of 17 amino acids. Trimming cost V 0 bases and J 5 bases; bases outside gene matches: 9. The rearrangement links TRBV4-1 to TRBJ1-5, with 8 bases aligning to TRBD1. The receptor comes from an adult in good health. The sample consisted of peripheral blood, taken on day 0 of AZD1222 vaccination. The chain's CDR3 is CASSQDQGATIHQPQHF. CDR3 coding DNA: TGCGCCAGCAGCCAAGATCAGGGGGCGACTATCCATCAGCCCCAGCATTTT.